This TCR beta chain was identified during a study of blood T cell repertoires in COVID-19. In the study overall: The study drew acute and convalescent COVID-19 samples from the United States, Italy and Spain. Nucleic acid was either cDNA or gDNA, and it came from T cells, B-cell-depleted T cells, or PBMCs.

How the authors handled the data: Cell counts per sample came from amplifying reference gene primers. Assay: immunoSEQ multiplex PCR; the TCRdb copy retains only in-frame clones and omits some. The V and J calls and the clone size are those of that table, but D and trimming were determined from the DNA. Among roughly 160,000 clones listed, around 89% were seen once. The CDR3 is 15 amino acids. Between the trimmed V and J ends, which lost 0 bases and 6 bases, there was a span of 11 bases. Germline loops: CDR1 MRHNA, CDR2 SNTAGT. This sequence joins TRBV6-4 and TRBJ1-4; D uncertain. This receptor was obtained from a man aged 55-75 years with acute or convalescent COVID-19. The specimen sequenced was peripheral blood. The CDR3 protein is CASSDSRTGDEKLFF. As DNA, the CDR3 is TGTGCCAGCAGTGACTCCCGCACCGGGGATGAAAAACTGTTTTTT.